This is a list of T cell receptor beta chains from one sample in a study of blood T cell repertoires in COVID-19. Only in-frame clones appear in the TCRdb table, and some are missing; sequencing was by immunoSEQ multiplex PCR. The table records over 110,000 clones, around 90% of them present only once. The sequencing sample was made of peripheral blood. The receptors were sampled from a man in his sixties or seventies with acute or convalescent COVID-19. The CDR3 runs from the conserved cysteine through the conserved F or W. The order of the fields is V gene, D gene, J gene, clone size, CDR3 protein, CDR3 DNA. D genes are given only for firm matches. Size tells how often a clone was seen (once, few, many) or the class of an expanded clone, and some rows leave it out.

>TRBV24-1|.|TRBJ2-7|.
CATSDTQLLSEQYF
TGTGCCACCAGTGATACACAATTGCTCAGCGAGCAGTACTTC
>TRBV6-5|TRBD1|TRBJ1-3|.
CASSPTGRMDTIYF
TGTGCCAGCAGTCCGACAGGGCGGATGGACACCATATATTTT
>TRBV5-1|TRBD1|TRBJ1-1|once
CASSWTGTGYGTEAFF
TGCGCCAGCAGCTGGACCGGGACAGGGTATGGCACTGAAGCTTTCTTT
>TRBV6-5|.|TRBJ1-1|.
CASRETGNTEAFF
TGTGCCAGCAGAGAGACAGGGAACACTGAAGCTTTCTTT
>TRBV28|TRBD2|TRBJ2-3|.
CASSLAGGELLGDTQYF
TGTGCCAGCAGTTTGGCGGGGGGGGAATTATTAGGAGATACGCAGTATTTT
>TRBV9|TRBD2|TRBJ2-1|.
CASSDGLAAYNEQFF
TGTGCCAGCAGTGACGGACTAGCGGCATACAATGAGCAGTTCTTC
>TRBV15|TRBD2|TRBJ2-1|.
CATSRGNSGGYNEQFF
TGTGCCACCAGCAGAGGGAATAGCGGGGGATACAATGAGCAGTTCTTC
>TRBV5-1|TRBD1|TRBJ1-6|.
CASSDGQGQRSPLHF
TGCGCCAGCAGCGATGGACAGGGGCAACGGTCACCCCTCCACTTT
>TRBV7-8|TRBD1|TRBJ2-7|.
CASSDPPDRTHEQYF
TGTGCCAGCAGCGACCCCCCGGACAGGACCCACGAGCAGTACTTC
>TRBV5-6|TRBD1|TRBJ1-1|.
CASIGQGNTEAFF
TGTGCCAGCATCGGACAGGGGAACACTGAAGCTTTCTTT
>TRBV7-9|TRBD1|TRBJ2-7|.
CASSSNSRDREDF
TGTGCCAGCAGCTCCAACTCCCGGGACAGGGAAGACTTC
>TRBV2|TRBD1|TRBJ1-1|once
CASSGTGPTEAFF
TGTGCCAGCAGTGGGACAGGGCCCACTGAAGCTTTCTTT
>TRBV5-1|TRBD1|TRBJ2-7|.
CASATGTGGARASEQYF
TGCGCCAGCGCCACCGGGACAGGGGGCGCGAGGGCTAGCGAGCAGTACTTC
>TRBV4-1|.|TRBJ2-2|.
CASSQDQWGRELFF
TGCGCCAGCAGCCAAGATCAATGGGGGCGGGAGCTGTTTTTT
>TRBV5-4|.|TRBJ2-3|.
CASSLQGRTTDTQYF
TGTGCCAGCAGCTTGCAGGGAAGGACCACAGATACGCAGTATTTT
>TRBV3-1/TRBV3-2|.|TRBJ1-5|once
CASSQVKEQPQHF
TGTGCCAGCAGCCAAGTGAAGGAGCAGCCCCAGCATTTT
>TRBV27|TRBD1|TRBJ2-7|.
CASRGQGEWNEQYF
TGTGCCAGCAGGGGACAGGGAGAATGGAACGAGCAGTACTTC
>TRBV4-1|.|TRBJ1-2|.
CASSQGRGGLRNYGYTF
TGCGCCAGCAGCCAAGGACGCGGGGGGTTAAGGAACTATGGCTACACCTTC
>TRBV28|.|TRBJ1-6|.
CASRGRERGNNSPLHF
TGTGCCAGTCGAGGCAGGGAAAGAGGAAATAATTCACCCCTCCACTTT
>TRBV2|.|TRBJ2-5|.
CASNQEFQETQYF
TGTGCCAGCAATCAGGAATTCCAAGAGACCCAGTACTTC
>TRBV7-8|.|TRBJ1-5|.
CASRTTEGNQPQHF
TGTGCCAGCAGGACGACAGAAGGCAATCAGCCCCAGCATTTT
>TRBV7-2|.|TRBJ2-1|.
CASSSPQRAFNEQFF
TGTGCCAGCAGCTCCCCACAGCGGGCGTTTAATGAGCAGTTCTTC
>TRBV7-2|.|TRBJ2-7|.
CASSLSSVGVEQYF
TGTGCCAGCAGCTTATCTTCGGTAGGGGTCGAGCAGTACTTC
>TRBV23-1|.|TRBJ2-7|once
CASSRGGRHYEQYF
TGCGCCAGCAGTCGAGGGGGTCGCCACTACGAGCAGTACTTC
>TRBV2|.|TRBJ1-4|.
CASTQQIGEKLFF
TGTGCCAGCACCCAGCAGATCGGGGAAAAACTGTTTTTT
>TRBV25-1|TRBD1|TRBJ1-3|.
CASSETGASGNTIYF
TGTGCCAGCAGTGAGACAGGGGCCTCTGGAAACACCATATATTTT
>TRBV19|.|TRBJ1-1|once
CASSQGAPNTEAFF
TGTGCCAGTAGTCAAGGGGCGCCGAACACTGAAGCTTTCTTT
>TRBV5-4|TRBD2|TRBJ2-1|.
CASSKGLAGGGGRNYNEQFF
TGTGCCAGCAGCAAAGGACTAGCGGGAGGGGGTGGCAGAAATTACAATGAGCAGTTCTTC
>TRBV11-3|.|TRBJ2-1|.
CASSLAQTGSNEQFF
TGTGCCAGCAGCTTAGCCCAAACAGGGTCCAATGAGCAGTTCTTC
>TRBV5-1|TRBD2|TRBJ2-2|.
CARSLAGGAVGGELFF
TGCGCCCGCAGCTTGGCGGGGGGGGCCGTCGGCGGGGAGCTGTTTTTT
>TRBV6-6|TRBD1|TRBJ1-2|few
CASRDRVDYGYTF
TGTGCCAGCCGGGACAGGGTAGACTATGGCTACACCTTC
>TRBV10-3|.|TRBJ1-2|.
CAISPGEGLHYGYTF
TGTGCCATCAGTCCCGGGGAGGGGCTCCACTATGGCTACACCTTC